The sequence of this T cell receptor (beta chain) was determined in a study of human T cells and chemical hapten exposure. On the study more broadly: Patients' scalps got diphenylcyclopropenone weekly throughout the approximately 23-week study. Study results and caveats: Once DPC sensitization occurred, TCRs above 1 in 1000 frequency showed no change. A positive correlation with patch test score was shown by PT1 expanded TCR counts.

Germline V gene data show CDR1 as KGHDR and CDR2 as SFDVKD. This CDR3 is built from 13 residues. With 3 bases removed from V and 6 bases from J, the gap between germline ends came to 8 bases. This clonotype was recorded a few times. Its specificity is unknown. Time point described: patch test 1, 2 weeks after DPC sensitization. Treatment here: therapeutic diphenylcyclopropenone sensitization with weekly scalp DPC. TCRdb itself ran the RACE reads through MiXCR, one entry per CDR3 protein. The data show around 340,000 distinct CDR3 sequences, approximately 6.9% seen once. Sequenced material: whole blood, taken in connection with sensitization to the hapten diphenylcyclopropenone (DPC). The V and J genes are TRBV24-1 and TRBJ1-5; a possible D gene is TRBD1 (5 bases). This sequence originates from a woman under 30 with alopecia areata. Some clones in this sample may be carry-over from other donors' samples. As DNA, the CDR3 is TGTGCCACCAGTGATAGTAGGGGTCAGCCCCAGCATTTT. As protein: CATSDSRGQPQHF.